Listed here are 14 T cell receptor beta chains from one sample, sequenced in a study of blood T cell repertoires in COVID-19 (dated by TCRdb to the early 2020s). Receptors were amplified or captured by the immunoSEQ multiplex PCR assay. The immuneACCESS repertoire file appears here via TCRdb, limited to in-frame rearrangements. These files lack a portion of the clones; in checked studies, under half of the deficit traces to unresolved V genes, and the cause of the others is not known. In this sample the table shows around 260,000 clones, around 87% of which occur a single time. The leading ten clones occupy 2.3% of the sample. Specimen: peripheral blood. The receptors derive from a woman aged 45-60 years with acute or convalescent COVID-19.

The chain uses TRBV9 and TRBJ2-7, with 7 bases aligning to TRBD1. The V gene end was trimmed by 5 bases and the J gene end by 3 bases; junction bases not matched to a gene: 8. The CDR3 is made up of 14 amino acids. CDR1 is SGDLS and CDR2 is YYNGEE in the germline V gene. The CDR3 coding sequence is TGTGCCAGCAGGGCAGGGACAGCAGACTACGAGCAGTACTTC. As protein: CASRAGTADYEQYF.

The chain links TRBV6-5 to TRBJ2-7; D possibly corresponds to TRBD2 (6 bases). The V end lost 6 bases, the J end lost 3 bases, and 15 bases lay between the germline ends. The CDR3 loop spans 14 amino acids. Germline lookup yields CDR1 MNHEY and CDR2 SVGAGI. The CDR3 nucleotides are TGTGCCAGCAGCACCTCACCGCGGGGCTACGAGCAGTACTTC. Protein sequence: CASSTSPRGYEQYF.

The chain employs TRBV7-2 and TRBJ2-7, with 9 bases that match TRBD1. V lost 4 bases and J lost 3; bases outside the gene matches: 1. The CDR3 spans 13 residues. Germline loops: CDR1 SGHTA, CDR2 FQGNSA. CDR3 amino acids: CASSWDRDYEQYF. The CDR3 DNA reads TGTGCCAGCAGCTGGGACAGGGACTACGAGCAGTACTTC.

The chain links TRBV4-1 to TRBJ2-7; 7 bases match TRBD2. V trimming: 4 bases; J trimming: 7 bases; junction bases outside the gene matches: 13. CDR1 is MGHRA, CDR2 YSYEKL, per germline. The CDR3 totals 15 residues. The CDR3 region is CASSPSVPSGVEQYF. DNA for the CDR3: TGCGCCAGCAGCCCCTCAGTCCCTAGCGGTGTAGAGCAGTACTTC.

V gene TRBV27 combines with J gene TRBJ2-1, with 10 nucleotides matching TRBD1. In germline, CDR1 is MNHEY, CDR2 SMNVEV (reference sequence). Germline trimming cut 6 bases from V and 9 bases from J; bases unmatched to any gene: 5. The CDR3 has 13 residues. The CDR3: CASRGTGDFEQFF. Written as DNA, the CDR3 is TGTGCCAGCAGGGGGACAGGGGACTTTGAGCAGTTCTTC.

The chain links TRBV15 to TRBJ2-1; D unclear. Germline loops: CDR1 LNHNV, CDR2 YYDKDF (reference sequence). The CDR3 is made up of 13 amino acids. V was cut by 0 bases and J by 4 bases, with 4 bases left in between. CDR3 region: CATSRDSYNEQFF. In DNA form, the CDR3 reads TGTGCCACCAGCAGAGACAGTTACAATGAGCAGTTCTTC.

Only a few counts were recorded for this clone. The V and J genes are TRBV27 and TRBJ1-5; perhaps TRBD1 as D (5 bases). The CDR3 length is 14 residues. Trimming stripped 3 bases from V and 5 bases from J, with 11 bases between. Germline CDR1 MNHEY, CDR2 SMNVEV (reference sequence). The CDR3 reads CASSLRGTDQPQHF. As DNA, the CDR3 is TGTGCCAGCAGTTTGCGGGGGACCGATCAGCCCCAGCATTTT.

V and J are TRBV24-1 and TRBJ2-5, with TRBD1 matching 9 bases. Trimming took 4 bases from V and 10 from J; bases not matched to a gene: 12. From germline, CDR1 is KGHDR and CDR2 SFDVKD. The CDR3 has 15 residues. The CDR3 loop is CATSEEGQGLGGQYF. The CDR3 DNA sequence: TGTGCCACCAGTGAGGAAGGACAGGGGTTGGGCGGCCAGTACTTC.

The genes are TRBV5-1 and TRBJ2-5, with TRBD2 identical over 7 bases. Germline V CDR1 and CDR2: SGHRS, YFSETQ. The CDR3 spans 15 residues. J was trimmed by 1 base and V by 2 bases; bases with no gene match: 5. CDR3 coding DNA: TGCGCCAGCAGCTTTGCCGGGACTACCCAAGAGACCCAGTACTTC. Protein: CASSFAGTTQETQYF.

The rearrangement joins TRBV28 to TRBJ2-7, with a possible D match to TRBD2 (5 bases). Trimming took 6 bases from V and 5 from J, leaving 11 bases between them. In germline, CDR1 is MDHEN, CDR2 SYDVKM. The CDR3 is 12 residues long. DNA of the CDR3: TGTGCCAGCAGGGAGGTTACGGACGAGCAGTACTTC. As protein: CASREVTDEQYF.

The rearrangement links TRBV24-1 to TRBJ1-1; TRBD1 might be the D (6 bases). There are 15 residues in the CDR3. The germline CDR1 and CDR2 sequences are KGHDR and SFDVKD. The ends were cut back, 0 bases at V and 1 base at J, with 8 bases in the middle. The DNA for the CDR3 is TGTGCCACCAGTGATTTGGTGGGACAGAACACTGAAGCTTTCTTT. Protein product: CATSDLVGQNTEAFF.

The chain has TRBV9 and TRBJ1-4, with D unclear. Germline CDR1 reads SGDLS; CDR2 reads YYNGEE. The CDR3 covers 12 residues. Trimming removed 4 bases from V and 10 bases from J, with 11 bases in between. The CDR3 here is CASSRGDAKLFF. The CDR3 DNA sequence: TGTGCCAGCAGCCGGGGAGACGCAAAACTGTTTTTT.

This clone was found many times. The chain uses TRBV28 and TRBJ1-6; 7 bases fit TRBD1. CDR1 and CDR2 from the germline V gene are MDHEN and SYDVKM. The CDR3 has 17 amino acids. V was pared by 7 bases and J by 7 bases, with 16 bases of the junction left unmatched. CDR3 DNA: TGTGCCAGCACGCCAGGGACAGCCGTCTTACGGAATTCACCCCTCCACTTT. Translated: CASTPGTAVLRNSPLHF.

The chain is built from TRBV7-9 and TRBJ2-5; D might be TRBD1 (5 bases). V was trimmed by 1 base and J by 5 bases, leaving 14 bases between them. The CDR3 runs to 15 residues. Germline V CDR1 and CDR2: SEHNR, FQNEAQ (reference sequence). CDR3 residues: CASSLGGGVRETQYF. In DNA form, the CDR3 reads TGTGCCAGCAGCTTAGGGGGCGGAGTCCGGGAGACCCAGTACTTC.